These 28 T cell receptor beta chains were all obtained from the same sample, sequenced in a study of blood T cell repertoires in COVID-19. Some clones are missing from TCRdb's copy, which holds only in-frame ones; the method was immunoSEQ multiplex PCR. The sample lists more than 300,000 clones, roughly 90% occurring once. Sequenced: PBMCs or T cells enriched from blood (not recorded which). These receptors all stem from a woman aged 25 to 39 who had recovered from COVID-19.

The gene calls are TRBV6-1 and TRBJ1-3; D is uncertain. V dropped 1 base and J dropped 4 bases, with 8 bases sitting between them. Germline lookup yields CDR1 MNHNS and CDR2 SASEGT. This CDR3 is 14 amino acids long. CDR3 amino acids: CASSEGASGNTIYF. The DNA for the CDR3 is TGTGCCAGCAGTGAAGGGGCAAGCGGAAACACCATATATTTT.

CDR3 nucleotide sequence: TGTGCCAGCAGCGCTACTAGTTCCACCGGGGAGCTGTTTTTT. Its protein is CASSATSSTGELFF. This sequence joins TRBV28 and TRBJ2-2; possible D gene TRBD2, 5 bases. Trimming took off 6 bases at V and 4 bases at J, with 12 bases between the two ends. This CDR3 region has 14 residues. Germline V gives CDR1 MDHEN, CDR2 SYDVKM. The full variable domain, in which reference TRBV28 and TRBJ2-2 provide the parts outside the CDR3, is DVKVTQSSRYLVKRTGEKVFLECVQDMDHENMFWYRQDPGLGLRLIYFSYDVKMKEKGDIPEGYSVSREKKERFSLILESASTNQTSMYLCASSATSSTGELFFGEGSRLTVL.

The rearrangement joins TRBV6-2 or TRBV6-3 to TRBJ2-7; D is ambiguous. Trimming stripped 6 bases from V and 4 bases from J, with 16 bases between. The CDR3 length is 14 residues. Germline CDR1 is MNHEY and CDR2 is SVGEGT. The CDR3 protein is CASSVRLELYEQYF. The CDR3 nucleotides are TGTGCCAGCAGCGTAAGACTGGAACTTTACGAGCAGTACTTC.

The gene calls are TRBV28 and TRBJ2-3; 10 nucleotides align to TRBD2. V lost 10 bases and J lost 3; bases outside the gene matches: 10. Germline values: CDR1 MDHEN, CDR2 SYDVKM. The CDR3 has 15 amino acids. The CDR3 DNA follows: TGTGCCATTTTAAGCGGGGGGGCAGGTACAGATACGCAGTATTTT. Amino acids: CAILSGGAGTDTQYF.

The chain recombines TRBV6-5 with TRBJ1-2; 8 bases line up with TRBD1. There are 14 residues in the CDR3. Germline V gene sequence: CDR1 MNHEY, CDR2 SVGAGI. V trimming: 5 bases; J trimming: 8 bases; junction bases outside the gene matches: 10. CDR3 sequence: CASSRDRTHWGYTF. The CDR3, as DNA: TGTGCCAGCAGTCGGGACAGGACCCACTGGGGCTACACCTTC.

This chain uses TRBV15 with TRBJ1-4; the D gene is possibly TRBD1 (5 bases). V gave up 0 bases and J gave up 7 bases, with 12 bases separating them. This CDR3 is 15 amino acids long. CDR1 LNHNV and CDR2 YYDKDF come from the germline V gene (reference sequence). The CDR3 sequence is CATSRDSGVGEKLFF. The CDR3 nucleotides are TGTGCCACCAGCAGAGATTCGGGGGTGGGTGAAAAACTGTTTTTT.

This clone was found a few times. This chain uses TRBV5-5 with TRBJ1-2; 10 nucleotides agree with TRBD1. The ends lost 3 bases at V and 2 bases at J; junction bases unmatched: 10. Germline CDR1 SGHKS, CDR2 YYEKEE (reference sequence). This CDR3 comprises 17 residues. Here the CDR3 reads CASSSTGGTSWNYGYTF. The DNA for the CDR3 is TGTGCCAGCAGCTCGACAGGGGGCACTTCTTGGAACTATGGCTACACCTTC.

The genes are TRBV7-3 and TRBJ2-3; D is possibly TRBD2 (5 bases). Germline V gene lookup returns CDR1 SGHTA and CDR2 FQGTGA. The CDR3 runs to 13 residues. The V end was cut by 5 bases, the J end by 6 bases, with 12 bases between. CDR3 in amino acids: CASSQYAGDTQYF. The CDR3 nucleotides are TGTGCCAGCAGCCAGTACGCGGGCGATACGCAGTATTTT.

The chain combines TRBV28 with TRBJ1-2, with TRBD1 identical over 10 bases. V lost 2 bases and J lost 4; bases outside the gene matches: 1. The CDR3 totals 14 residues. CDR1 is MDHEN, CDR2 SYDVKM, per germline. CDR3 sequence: CASSLRDRGYGYTF. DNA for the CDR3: TGTGCCAGCAGTTTACGGGACAGGGGCTATGGCTACACCTTC.

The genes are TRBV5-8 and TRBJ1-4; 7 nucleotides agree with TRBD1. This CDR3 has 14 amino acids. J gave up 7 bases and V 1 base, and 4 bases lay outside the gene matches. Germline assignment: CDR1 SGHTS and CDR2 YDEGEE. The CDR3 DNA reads TGTGCCAGCAGCTTGACACAGGGGAGTGAAAAACTGTTTTTT. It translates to CASSLTQGSEKLFF.

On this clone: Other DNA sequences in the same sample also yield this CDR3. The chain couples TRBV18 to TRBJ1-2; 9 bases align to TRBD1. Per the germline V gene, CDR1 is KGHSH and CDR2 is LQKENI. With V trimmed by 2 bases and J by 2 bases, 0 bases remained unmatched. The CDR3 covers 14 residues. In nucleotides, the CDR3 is TGTGCCAGCTCACCAGGGACAGGGAACTATGGCTACACCTTC. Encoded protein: CASSPGTGNYGYTF.

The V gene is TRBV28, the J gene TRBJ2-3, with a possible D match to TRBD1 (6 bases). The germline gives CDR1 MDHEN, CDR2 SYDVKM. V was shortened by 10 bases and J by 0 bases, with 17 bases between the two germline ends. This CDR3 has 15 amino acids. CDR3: CATGRGTPSTDTQYF. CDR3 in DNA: TGTGCCACCGGAAGGGGGACACCTAGCACAGATACGCAGTATTTT.

The chain's CDR3 is CASSFLGLSPSYEQYF. DNA for the CDR3: TGTGCCAGCAGCTTCTTAGGACTATCCCCCTCCTACGAGCAGTACTTC. The V and J genes are TRBV11-3 and TRBJ2-7; weak D call: TRBD2 (6 bases). V lost 3 bases, J lost 0 bases, and 15 bases lay in between. The CDR3 has 16 residues. CDR1 is SGHNT and CDR2 is YENEEA in the germline V gene.

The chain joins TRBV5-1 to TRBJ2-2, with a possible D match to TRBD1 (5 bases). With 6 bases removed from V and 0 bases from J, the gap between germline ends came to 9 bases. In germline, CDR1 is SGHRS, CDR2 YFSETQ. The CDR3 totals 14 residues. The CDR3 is CASKGRPNTGELFF. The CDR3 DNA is TGCGCCAGCAAGGGGCGACCGAACACCGGGGAGCTGTTTTTT. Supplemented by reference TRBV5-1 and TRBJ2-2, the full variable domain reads KAGVTQTPRYLIKTRGQQVTLSCSPISGHRSVSWYQQTPGQGLQFLFEYFSETQRNKGNFPGRFSGRQFSNSRSEMNVSTLELGDSALYLCASKGRPNTGELFFGEGSRLTVL.

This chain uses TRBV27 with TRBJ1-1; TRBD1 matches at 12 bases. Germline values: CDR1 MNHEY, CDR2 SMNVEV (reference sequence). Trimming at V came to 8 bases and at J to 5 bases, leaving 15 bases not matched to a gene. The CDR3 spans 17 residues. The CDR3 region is CASGKSKGQGAETEAFF. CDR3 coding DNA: TGTGCCAGCGGGAAGTCGAAGGGACAGGGGGCAGAGACTGAAGCTTTCTTT.

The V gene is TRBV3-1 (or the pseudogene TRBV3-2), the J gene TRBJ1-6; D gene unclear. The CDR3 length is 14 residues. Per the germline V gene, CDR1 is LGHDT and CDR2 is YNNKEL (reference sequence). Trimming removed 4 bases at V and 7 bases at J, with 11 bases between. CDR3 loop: CASSLTDKNSPLHF. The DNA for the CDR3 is TGTGCCAGCAGCCTCACAGACAAAAATTCACCCCTCCACTTT.

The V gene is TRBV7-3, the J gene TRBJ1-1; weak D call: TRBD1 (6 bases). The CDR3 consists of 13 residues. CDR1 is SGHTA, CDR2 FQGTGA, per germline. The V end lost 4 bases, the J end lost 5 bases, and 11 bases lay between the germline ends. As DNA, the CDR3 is TGTGCCAGCAGCTCGACAGGTCGGACTGAAGCTTTCTTT. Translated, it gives CASSSTGRTEAFF.

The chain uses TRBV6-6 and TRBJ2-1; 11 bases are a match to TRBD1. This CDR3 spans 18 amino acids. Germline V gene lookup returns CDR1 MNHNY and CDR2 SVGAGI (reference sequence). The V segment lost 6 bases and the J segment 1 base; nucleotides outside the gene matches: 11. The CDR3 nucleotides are TGTGCCAGCAGCCGACGGACAGGGGGCGGTTCGTCCTACAATGAGCAGTTCTTC. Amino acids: CASSRRTGGGSSYNEQFF.

In DNA, the CDR3 is TGTGCCAGCAGCCCCCTGGACTCGACCAATAAAGAGACCCAGTACTTC. Its protein product is CASSPLDSTNKETQYF. The rearrangement links TRBV21-1 to TRBJ2-5; the table gives TRBD2 as D, unverified against the DNA. TRBV21-1 is recorded as a pseudogene. CDR3 size: 16 residues.

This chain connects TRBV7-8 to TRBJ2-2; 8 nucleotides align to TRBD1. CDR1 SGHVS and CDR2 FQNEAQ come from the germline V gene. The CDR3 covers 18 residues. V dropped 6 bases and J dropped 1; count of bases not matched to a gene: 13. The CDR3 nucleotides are TGTGCCAGCAGTTTATCGGCCGGACAGGGAAAGAACACCGGGGAGCTGTTTTTT. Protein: CASSLSAGQGKNTGELFF. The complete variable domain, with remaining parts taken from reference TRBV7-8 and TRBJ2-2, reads GAGVSQSPRYKVAKRGQDVALRCDPISGHVSLFWYQQALGQGPEFLTYFQNEAQLDKSGLPSDRFFAERPEGSVSTLKIQRTQQEDSAVYLCASSLSAGQGKNTGELFFGEGSRLTVL.

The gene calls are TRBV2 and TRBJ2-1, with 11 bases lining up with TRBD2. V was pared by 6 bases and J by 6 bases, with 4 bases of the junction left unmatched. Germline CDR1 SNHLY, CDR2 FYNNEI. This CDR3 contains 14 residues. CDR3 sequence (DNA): TGTGCCAGCAGCCCCGGACTAGCGGGCAATGAGCAGTTCTTC. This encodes CASSPGLAGNEQFF.

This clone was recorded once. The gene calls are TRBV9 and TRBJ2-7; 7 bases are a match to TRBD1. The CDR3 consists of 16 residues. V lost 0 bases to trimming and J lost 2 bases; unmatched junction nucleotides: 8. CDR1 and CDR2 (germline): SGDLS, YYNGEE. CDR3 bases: TGTGCCAGCAGCGTAGGAAGCCGGACAGGAGCCTACGAGCAGTACTTC. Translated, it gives CASSVGSRTGAYEQYF.

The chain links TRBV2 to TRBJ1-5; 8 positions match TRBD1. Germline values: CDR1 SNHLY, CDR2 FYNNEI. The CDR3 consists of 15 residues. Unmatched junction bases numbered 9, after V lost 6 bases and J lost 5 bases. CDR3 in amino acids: CASRTGTGSDQPQHF. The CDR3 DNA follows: TGTGCCAGCAGGACCGGGACAGGAAGTGATCAGCCCCAGCATTTT.

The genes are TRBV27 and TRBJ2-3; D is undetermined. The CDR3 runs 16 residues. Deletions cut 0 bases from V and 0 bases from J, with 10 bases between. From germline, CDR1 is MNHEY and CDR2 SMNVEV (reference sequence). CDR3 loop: CASSLSLFLSTDTQYF. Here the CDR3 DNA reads TGTGCCAGCAGTTTATCTCTCTTTCTTAGCACAGATACGCAGTATTTT.

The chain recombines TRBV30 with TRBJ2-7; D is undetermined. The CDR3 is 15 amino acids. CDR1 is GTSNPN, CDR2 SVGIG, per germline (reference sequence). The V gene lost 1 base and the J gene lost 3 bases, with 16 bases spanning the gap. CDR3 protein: CAWSGRSGRNYEQYF. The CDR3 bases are TGTGCCTGGAGTGGTCGGTCTGGCAGGAACTACGAGCAGTACTTC.

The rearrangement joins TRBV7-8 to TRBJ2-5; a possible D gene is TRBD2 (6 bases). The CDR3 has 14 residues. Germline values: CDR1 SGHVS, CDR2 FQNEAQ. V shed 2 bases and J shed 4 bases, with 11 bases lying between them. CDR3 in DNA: TGTGCCAGCAGCTTATCGGTGGGAGGAGAGACCCAGTACTTC. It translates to CASSLSVGGETQYF.

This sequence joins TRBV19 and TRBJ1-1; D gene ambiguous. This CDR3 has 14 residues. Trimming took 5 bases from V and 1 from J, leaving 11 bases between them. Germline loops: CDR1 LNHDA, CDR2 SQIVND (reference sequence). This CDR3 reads CASSVRVENTEAFF. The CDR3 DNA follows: TGTGCCAGTAGTGTACGGGTCGAGAACACTGAAGCTTTCTTT.

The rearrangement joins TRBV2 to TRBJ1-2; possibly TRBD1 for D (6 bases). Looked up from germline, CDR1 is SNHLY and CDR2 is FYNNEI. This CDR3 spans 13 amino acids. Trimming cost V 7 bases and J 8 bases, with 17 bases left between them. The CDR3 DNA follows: TGTGCCAGCATTCTTTACAGGGCGGAAGGCTACACCTTC. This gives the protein CASILYRAEGYTF.